This T cell receptor (beta chain) was observed in a study of Tregs in tolerant kidney transplant recipients. The study, taken as a whole, reports: Tolerant patients' donor-specific Tregs expanded beyond overall Tregs, suggesting antigen-driven growth.

This clone was observed a single time. What it recognizes is unknown. Related graft donors supplied nonmyeloablative bone marrow transplants, and mixed chimerism was transient. CD4+CD25+CD127- Tregs, CD4+CD25- non-Tregs, CD4 and CD8 cells were sorted. CDR1 SGHRS and CDR2 YFSETQ come from the germline V gene. V was pared by 2 bases and J by 5 bases, with 10 bases between. This CDR3 comprises 13 residues. Libraries were prepared by immunoSEQ multiplex PCR; TCRdb keeps only in-frame clonotypes and omits some of them. The sample lists 55,000 to 75,000 clones; more than 75% were seen once. The receptor was isolated from a human patient who received a combined kidney and bone marrow transplant. Part of the T cells may come from the graft donor. The sample was CD4+ T cells from blood (PBMCs), taken 6 months after the transplant. This rearrangement joins TRBV5-1 to TRBJ1-2, with D unresolved. The CDR3 DNA reads TGCGCCAGCAGCTTACGACTGAAATATGGCTACACCTTC. Amino acid sequence: CASSLRLKYGYTF.